The rows below give T cell receptor beta chains drawn from one sample of a study of shared clonotypes between healthy human individuals. Profiling relied on immunoSEQ multiplex PCR, and the TCRdb table lists in-frame clones only, not all of them. This table has about a million clones, roughly 80% appearing once. The sequenced sample consisted of memory CD4+ T cells sorted from blood. These receptors all stem from a young man in good health. CDR3s include the opening cysteine and the closing phenylalanine or tryptophan.

13	TRBV6-1	CATEAARGDEQFF
11	TRBV5-6	CASSAGGVQYF
16	TRBV15	CATSRAGPSSYNEQFF
18	TRBV11-2	CASSLRPGTGRIGSEAFF
15	TRBV5-1	CASSPHRTSQETQYF
12	TRBV19	CASSVMGQPQHF
14	TRBV7-9	CASSLVAGGAEQYF
13	TRBV7-6	CASSPFGGQPQHF
15	TRBV30	CAWSVPGSFQGEQFF
13	TRBV7-7	CASSYGNQETQYF
15	TRBV7-3	CASSLTTGAYNEQFF
15	TRBV7-9	CASSLASTDNSPLHF
17	TRBV9	CASSVGQGGNGNQPQHF
11	TRBV14	CASSQVAEAFF
16	TRBV5-4	CASGSPTSGRRETQYF
14	TRBV5-1	CASSARDRGYEQYF
12	TRBV28	CASSLLTGDYTF
16	TRBV5-1	CASSKTSGEPFNEQYF
15	TRBV19	CASSIEGSGSGEQFF
13	TRBV30	CAWSVRGGSGYTF
12	TRBV2	CASSELSYEQYF
11	TRBV29-1	CSGAEAYEQYF
17	TRBV5-1	CASSFGPPPPPVYEQYF
15	TRBV19	CASSITGAGANVLTF
15	TRBV27	CASSSPGLGANEQFF
14	TRBV18	CASSPDRRGGGYTF
16	TRBV7-2	CASSLGTRLNTGELFF
11	TRBV30	CAGGGRTEAFF
13	TRBV10-3	CAISAGAGETQYF
16	TRBV19	CASSRGYRGTTYEQYF
13	TRBV6-5	CASSYSGTAEAFF
14	TRBV5-1	CASSTGQVPYEQYF
16	TRBV11-2	CASRHTGTGTTGELFF
16	TRBV5-4	CASSSQGANAVHEQYF
15	TRBV6-1	CASSGRPPSTYEQYF
14	TRBV9	CASSDKQGNTEAFF
13	TRBV25-1	CASSADNTDTQYF
13	TRBV6-1	CASTRQGTYEQYF
12	TRBV28	CASSLRDSPLHF